The rows below give T cell receptor beta chains drawn from one sample of a study of vaccination effects on CD4 cells after COVID-19. These receptors' targets are unknown. Sequenced by immunoSEQ multiplex PCR; TCRdb stores in-frame clones only, minus some. The sample comprises 20,000 to 30,000 clones, about 70% of which are singletons, and roughly 8% rests with the top ten. The sample in question was CD4+ T cells from PBMCs cultured with SARS-CoV-2 spike peptides, obtained after COVID-19 vaccination. Every receptor here comes from a human donor who received a COVID-19 vaccine. The CDR3 runs from the conserved cysteine through the conserved F or W. A D gene is named only where the DNA matches it firmly. A clone size is listed for some rows: how often the clone was seen (once, few, many), or a class if it is expanded.

clone_size	v_call	d_call	j_call	cdr3_nt	cdr3_aa
.	TRBV24-1	TRBD1	TRBJ2-7	TGTGCCACCGCGGACAGGGGCTCCTACGAGCAGTACTTC	CATADRGSYEQYF
.	TRBV14	.	TRBJ1-6	TGTGCCAGCAGCCAAGACGGGGGGCGCGTCTCACCCCTCCACTTT	CASSQDGGRVSPLHF
once	TRBV2	.	TRBJ2-7	TGTGCCAGCAGTTCCGGGACACTGATATACGAGCAGTACTTC	CASSSGTLIYEQYF
once	TRBV6-2/TRBV6-3	.	TRBJ2-5	TGTGCCAGCAGTTACTCCAGAGGACTTTTAAGGGAGACCCAGTACTTC	CASSYSRGLLRETQYF
.	TRBV10-1	.	TRBJ1-2	TGCGCCAGCAGTGAGGGTTCGAACTATGGCTACACCTTC	CASSEGSNYGYTF
.	TRBV6-5	.	TRBJ2-1	TGTGCCAGCAGGACGGGTAGCGCCACCTACAATGAGCAGTTCTTC	CASRTGSATYNEQFF
.	TRBV10-1	.	TRBJ1-4	TGCGCCAGCAGTGAAGGTTCAACTAATGAAAAACTGTTTTTT	CASSEGSTNEKLFF
few	TRBV19	.	TRBJ1-2	TGTGCCAGTAGTATCGAAGGTTCAAACTATGGCTACACCTTC	CASSIEGSNYGYTF
.	TRBV5-1	TRBD2	TRBJ2-1	TGCGCCAGCAGCTGGGGGAGACTCCTAGCGGGGGGGCACAATGAGCAGTTCTTC	CASSWGRLLAGGHNEQFF
.	TRBV20-1	.	TRBJ1-2	TGCAGTGCTTCGCAGGGGTATGGCTACACCTTC	CSASQGYGYTF
.	TRBV7-8	.	TRBJ1-2	TGTGCCAGCAGCTTACTCGAGGACGATGGCTACACCTTC	CASSLLEDDGYTF
.	TRBV7-2	TRBD2	TRBJ2-3	TGTGCCAGCAGACTAGCGGGAGGGCCGCTTGTGACAGATACGCAGTATTTT	CASRLAGGPLVTDTQYF
once	TRBV12-3/TRBV12-4	.	TRBJ2-7	TGTGCCAGCAGCCTGACCCCCAACGAGCAGTACTTC	CASSLTPNEQYF
few	TRBV2	.	TRBJ2-5	TGTGCCAGCAGTGAATGGAGTCGGAAAGAGACCCAGTACTTC	CASSEWSRKETQYF
.	TRBV6-1	.	TRBJ2-2	TGTGCCAGTTTCGGACAGTACACCGGGGAGCTGTTTTTT	CASFGQYTGELFF
.	TRBV9	TRBD1	TRBJ1-5	TGTGCCAGCAGCGTAACGGGACAGCCAAATCAGCCCCAGCATTTT	CASSVTGQPNQPQHF
.	TRBV4-1	.	TRBJ1-2	TGCGCCAGCAGCCAAGATACTAGTGTTAACTATGGCTACACCTTC	CASSQDTSVNYGYTF
.	TRBV11-2	TRBD2	TRBJ2-1	TGTGCCAGCAGCTTAGCCGGCGGGAGGGCCGGCTCCTACAATGAGCAGTTCTTC	CASSLAGGRAGSYNEQFF
few	TRBV2	TRBD1	TRBJ1-5	TGTGCCACTAAAACAGGGGCCAATCAGCCCCAGCATTTT	CATKTGANQPQHF
.	TRBV5-6	.	TRBJ1-3	TGTGCCAGCAGCTTGATTGAGGGACAAAGATCTGGAAACACCATATATTTT	CASSLIEGQRSGNTIYF
.	TRBV18	TRBD1	TRBJ2-7	TGTGCCAGCTCACGGTACCAGGGGGACTCCTACGAGCAGTACTTC	CASSRYQGDSYEQYF
.	TRBV6-5	.	TRBJ2-1	TGTGCCAGCAGGGGGTCGGTGGCTAATGAGCAGTTCTTC	CASRGSVANEQFF
.	TRBV20-1	.	TRBJ2-6	TGCAGTGCTAGTCAGGGACCCTCTGGGGCCAACGTCCTGACTTTC	CSASQGPSGANVLTF
.	TRBV7-9	.	TRBJ2-1	TGTGCCAGCGTCCCTGCTCGTCTCACTTACGATGAGCAGTTCTTC	CASVPARLTYDEQFF
.	TRBV2	.	TRBJ1-2	TGTGCCAGCAGCAACGGGGAATATGGCTACACCTTC	CASSNGEYGYTF
.	TRBV6-2/TRBV6-3	TRBD1	TRBJ2-3	TGTGCCAGCAGTTATAAGGGGACAGGGGTTGCAGATACGCAGTATTTT	CASSYKGTGVADTQYF
.	TRBV10-3	TRBD1	TRBJ2-7	TGTGCCATCAGTGCGGACAGGAGCTCCTACGAGCAGTACTTC	CAISADRSSYEQYF
.	TRBV19	.	TRBJ2-7	TGTGCCAGTAGTATAATGGCAGGGGATCCCTACGAGCAGTACTTC	CASSIMAGDPYEQYF
.	TRBV3-1/TRBV3-2	TRBD1	TRBJ1-1	TGTGCCAGCAGCCAAGGGGACAGGGGGAACACTGAAGCTTTCTTT	CASSQGDRGNTEAFF
.	TRBV19	TRBD2	TRBJ2-1	TGTGCCAGTAGTCCAACCCTAGCGGGGGAGGGCAATGAGCAGTTCTTC	CASSPTLAGEGNEQFF
few	TRBV5-1	.	TRBJ2-7	TGCGCCAGCAGCTTTAACGCTATCAGCTCCTACGAGCAGTACTTC	CASSFNAISSYEQYF
.	TRBV19	TRBD1	TRBJ1-2	TGTGCCAGTAGTAGCGGACAGGGCAACTATGGCTACACCTTC	CASSSGQGNYGYTF
.	TRBV7-8	.	TRBJ2-3	TGTGCCAGCGGCCTCTTGAGAGATACGCAGTATTTT	CASGLLRDTQYF
.	TRBV7-9	.	TRBJ1-1	TGTGCCAGCAGCTCCCAGGGAGGCACTGAAGCTTTCTTT	CASSSQGGTEAFF
.	TRBV18	.	TRBJ1-2	TGTGCCAGCTCCGACAGCCCGTCCCTCTACACCTTC	CASSDSPSLYTF
once	TRBV27	.	TRBJ1-1	TGTGCCAGCAGTTCTCCCTGGAGGGGGAACACTGAAGCTTTCTTT	CASSSPWRGNTEAFF
few	TRBV19	.	TRBJ1-6	TGTGCCAGTAACACACAATATAATTCACCCCTCCACTTT	CASNTQYNSPLHF
.	TRBV19	.	TRBJ2-2	TGTGCCAGTAGTATATCCTTAATAGGGACGGCGAACACCGGGGAGCTGTTTTTT	CASSISLIGTANTGELFF
.	TRBV7-9	TRBD2	TRBJ2-2	TGTGCCAGCAGCTTAATACTAGCGGGGAACACCGGGGAGCTGTTTTTT	CASSLILAGNTGELFF
.	TRBV18	.	TRBJ2-2	TGTGCCAGCTCACCATTGTTTCCCGGGACTGGTAACACCGGGGAGCTGTTTTTT	CASSPLFPGTGNTGELFF
.	TRBV6-5	.	TRBJ1-2	TGTGCCAGCCGGCGGGGGTCGGGCAACTATGGCTACACCTTC	CASRRGSGNYGYTF
.	TRBV10-1	.	TRBJ1-5	TGCGCCAGCATGGGCCAGAATAGCAATCAGCCCCAGCATTTT	CASMGQNSNQPQHF
once	TRBV11-3	TRBD1	TRBJ2-3	TGTGCCAGCAGCCACGGACAGGTCGGCTGGGATACGCAGTATTTT	CASSHGQVGWDTQYF
.	TRBV4-1	.	TRBJ1-3	TGCGCCAGCAGTCAAGACAGCGACTCTGGAAACACCATATATTTT	CASSQDSDSGNTIYF
.	TRBV19	TRBD1	TRBJ1-2	TGTGCCAGTAGTATACGGGGACAGTCCTTCTATGGCTACACCTTC	CASSIRGQSFYGYTF
.	TRBV12-3/TRBV12-4	.	TRBJ1-1	TGTGCCAGCAGTCCGACAGTGAACACTGAAGCTTTCTTT	CASSPTVNTEAFF
.	TRBV30	.	TRBJ1-4	TGTGCCTGGAGTAAAGAAGAAAAACTGTTTTTT	CAWSKEEKLFF
.	TRBV10-3	.	TRBJ2-3	TGTGCCATCAGTTGGGACAGCACAGATACGCAGTATTTT	CAISWDSTDTQYF
medium-sized	TRBV11-2	.	TRBJ2-5	TGTGCCAGCAGCTTACAAGAGCTACACCGTCGGGAGACCCAGTACTTC	CASSLQELHRRETQYF